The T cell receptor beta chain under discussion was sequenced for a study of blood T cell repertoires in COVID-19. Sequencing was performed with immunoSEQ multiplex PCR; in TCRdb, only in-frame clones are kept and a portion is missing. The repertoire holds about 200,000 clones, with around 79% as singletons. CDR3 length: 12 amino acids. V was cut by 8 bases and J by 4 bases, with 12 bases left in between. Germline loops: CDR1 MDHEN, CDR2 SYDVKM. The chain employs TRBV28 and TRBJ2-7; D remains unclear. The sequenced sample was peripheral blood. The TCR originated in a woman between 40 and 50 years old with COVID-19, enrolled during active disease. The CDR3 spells CASGSYGYEQYF. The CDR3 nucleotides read TGTGCCAGCGGTTCCTACGGGTACGAGCAGTACTTC.